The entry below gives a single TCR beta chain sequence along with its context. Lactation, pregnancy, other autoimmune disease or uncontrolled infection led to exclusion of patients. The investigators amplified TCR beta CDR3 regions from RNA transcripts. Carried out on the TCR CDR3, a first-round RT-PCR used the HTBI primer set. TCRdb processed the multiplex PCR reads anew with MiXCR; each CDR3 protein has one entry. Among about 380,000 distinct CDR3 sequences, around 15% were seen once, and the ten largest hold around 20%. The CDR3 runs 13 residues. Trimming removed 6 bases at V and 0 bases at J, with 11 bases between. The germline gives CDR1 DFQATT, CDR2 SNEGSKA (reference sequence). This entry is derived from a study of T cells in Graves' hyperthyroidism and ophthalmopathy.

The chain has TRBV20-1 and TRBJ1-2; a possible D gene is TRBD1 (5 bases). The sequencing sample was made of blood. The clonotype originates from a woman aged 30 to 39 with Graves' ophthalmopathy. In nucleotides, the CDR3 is TGCAGTGCCTCGGCGGGGCCTAACTATGGCTACACCTTC. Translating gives CSASAGPNYGYTF.